This T cell receptor (beta chain) is drawn from a study of cytomegalovirus exposure and HLA in healthy donors. Study overall: Early released data had tens of millions of unique TCRs, all coming from HLA-typed donors. Study results and caveats: Sequencing artifact likely explains a cluster of highly shared sequence variants. In a later analysis, DRB1 alleles had the most associated TCRs; HLA-C alleles the fewest. A later analysis by the authors found several of the most significant clusters apparently linked to common viral pathogens.

The study ran its PCR with 60 Vbeta and 13 Jbeta primers. Clones were read by immunoSEQ multiplex PCR, and TCRdb kept only the in-frame ones, dropping some. This sample has fewer than 200,000 clones, with around 80% found just once. As to this clone: No antigen is known for it. The same CDR3 can be traced to other DNA sequences in this sample.

This CDR3 comprises 16 residues. The germline V gene encodes CDR1 SGHRS and CDR2 YFSETQ. J lost 3 bases, V lost 0 bases, and 3 bases had no gene match. The chain links TRBV5-1 to TRBJ2-3, with TRBD2 matching over 11 bases. Sequencing input: PBMCs. This TCR derives from a woman between 50 and 59 years old in good health and CMV-seropositive. This CDR3 reads CASSLGGTSGTDTQYF. The CDR3, as DNA: TGCGCCAGCAGCTTGGGTGGGACTAGCGGTACAGATACGCAGTATTTT.